These T cell receptor beta chains were read from a single sample in a study of resident and recirculating memory T cells in vitiligo. Data came from immunoSEQ multiplex PCR; TCRdb stores just in-frame clones and leaves some out. The table has tens of thousands of clones, about 90% seen once. Sequenced material: blood. These receptors were taken from a male donor with vitiligo. The CDR3 runs from the conserved cysteine through the conserved F or W.

>TRBV7-6
CASSRTGVGGNTIYF
>TRBV7-8
CASSPFTRTGAVDIQYF
>TRBV28
CASSFFSGGDREKLFF
>TRBV15
CATSRDWRSGYTF
>TRBV28
CASSLLGGGLTDTQYF
>TRBV10-2
CASSIGNRGQPQHF
>TRBV6-5
CASSYSFSGSSEQYF
>TRBV15
CATSRGSEGSGNTIYF
>TRBV5-5
CANWDSSSYNEQFF
>TRBV18
CAGSPGSSSYEQYF